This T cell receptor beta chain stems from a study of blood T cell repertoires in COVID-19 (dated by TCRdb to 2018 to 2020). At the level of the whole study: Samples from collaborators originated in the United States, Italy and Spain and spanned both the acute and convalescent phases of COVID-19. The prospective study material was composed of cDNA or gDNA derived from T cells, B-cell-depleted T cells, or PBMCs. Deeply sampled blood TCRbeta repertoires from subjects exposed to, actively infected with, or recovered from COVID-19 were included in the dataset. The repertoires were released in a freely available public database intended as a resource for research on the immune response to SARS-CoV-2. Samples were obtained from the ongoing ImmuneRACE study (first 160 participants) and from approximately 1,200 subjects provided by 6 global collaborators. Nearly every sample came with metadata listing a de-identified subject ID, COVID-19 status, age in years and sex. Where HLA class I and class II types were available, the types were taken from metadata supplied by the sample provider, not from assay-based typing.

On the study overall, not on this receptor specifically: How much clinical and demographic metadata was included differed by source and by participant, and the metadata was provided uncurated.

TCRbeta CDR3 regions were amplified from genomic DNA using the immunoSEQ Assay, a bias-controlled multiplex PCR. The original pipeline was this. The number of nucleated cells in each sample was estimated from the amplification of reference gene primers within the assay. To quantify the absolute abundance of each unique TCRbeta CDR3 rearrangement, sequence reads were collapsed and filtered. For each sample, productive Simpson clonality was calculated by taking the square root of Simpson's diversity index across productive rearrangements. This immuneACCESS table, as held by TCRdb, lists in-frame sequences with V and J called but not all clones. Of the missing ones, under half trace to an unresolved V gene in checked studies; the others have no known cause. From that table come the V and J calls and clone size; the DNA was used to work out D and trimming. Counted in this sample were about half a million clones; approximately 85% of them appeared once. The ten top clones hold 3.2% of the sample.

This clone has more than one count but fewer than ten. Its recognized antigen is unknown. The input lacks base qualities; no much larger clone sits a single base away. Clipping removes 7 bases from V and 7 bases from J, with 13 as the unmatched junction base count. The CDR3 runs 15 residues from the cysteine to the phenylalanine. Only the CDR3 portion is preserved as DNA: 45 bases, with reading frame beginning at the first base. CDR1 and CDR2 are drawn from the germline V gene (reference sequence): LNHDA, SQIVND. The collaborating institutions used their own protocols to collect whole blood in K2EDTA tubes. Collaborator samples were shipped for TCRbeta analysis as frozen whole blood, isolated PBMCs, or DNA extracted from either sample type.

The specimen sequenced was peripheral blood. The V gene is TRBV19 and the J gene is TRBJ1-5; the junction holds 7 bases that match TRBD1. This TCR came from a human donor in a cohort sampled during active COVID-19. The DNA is TGTGCCAGTACCCGGACAACAGGGGAGTGGCAGCCCCAGCATTTT. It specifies CASTRTTGEWQPQHF. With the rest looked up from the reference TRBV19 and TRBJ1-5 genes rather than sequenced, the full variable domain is DGGITQSPKYLFRKEGQNVTLSCEQNLNHDAMYWYRQDPGQGLRLIYYSQIVNDFQKGDIAEGYSVSREKKESFPLTVTSAQKNPTAFYLCASTRTTGEWQPQHFGDGTRLSIL.